Below, one TCR beta chain is given with its context. Its antigen is unknown. This specimen belongs to a study of OX40 agonist ivuxolimab in advanced cancers. On the study more broadly: The dose-escalation cohort had hepatocellular carcinoma, melanoma, renal cell or head and neck cancer.

Findings and caveats of the study: Antigen specificity was not determined for the expanded peripheral T cells. Also showing low normalized T-cell clonal expansion were some of the nonresponders.

V was pared by 4 bases and J by 0 bases, with 14 bases between. CDR1 SGHNT and CDR2 YYREEE come from the germline V gene (reference sequence). The CDR3 length is 15 residues. Method: immunoSEQ multiplex PCR; TCRdb's copy keeps in-frame clones and lacks some. The sample holds over 150,000 clones; approximately 94% are singletons and the top ten take around 0.31%. This TCR derives from an adult with an advanced solid tumor such as melanoma, head and neck, liver or kidney cancer. This rearrangement joins TRBV5-4 to TRBJ2-7; D unclear. The sequencing here drew on CD4+ or CD8+ T cells sorted from blood, taken in a trial of the OX40 agonist ivuxolimab. CDR3 amino acids: CASSLLGRSSYEQYF. The CDR3 DNA is TGTGCCAGCAGCCTTCTCGGGCGGTCCTCCTACGAGCAGTACTTC. The complete variable domain, with remaining parts taken from reference TRBV5-4 and TRBJ2-7, reads ETGVTQSPTHLIKTRGQQVTLRCSSQSGHNTVSWYQQALGQGPQFIFQYYREEENGRGNFPPRFSGLQFPNYSSELNVNALELDDSALYLCASSLLGRSSYEQYFGPGTRLTVT.